The next 24 T cell receptor beta chains were all read from a single sample in a study of T-cell reconstitution after alpha-beta-depleted transplantation in children. Molecular barcoding with unique molecular identifiers was used for the TCRbeta library. MiXCR was run by TCRdb on the PCR reads, yielding one entry per CDR3 protein. The sample yields hundreds of thousands of distinct CDR3 sequences, around a sixth seen once. Sample: PBMCs from the stem cell graft donor, taken from the stem cell graft. Source of these receptors: a human donor who donated a stem cell graft to a child with acute myeloid leukemia.

This clonotype has a handful of counts. V gene TRBV20-1 combines with J gene TRBJ1-6; D gene unclear. This CDR3 contains 13 residues. CDR1 is DFQATT and CDR2 is SNEGSKA in the germline V gene (reference sequence). V was trimmed by 1 base and J by 4 bases, leaving 5 bases between them. The CDR3 nucleotides read TGCAGTGCTAGAGGTGAATATAATTCACCCCTCCACTTT. Protein product: CSARGEYNSPLHF.

At least ten counts were recorded for this clonotype. The chain combines TRBV20-1 with TRBJ2-1; 8 positions agree with TRBD2. J lost 4 bases, V lost 2 bases, and 7 bases had no gene match. There are 15 residues in the CDR3. CDR1 and CDR2 from the germline V gene are DFQATT and SNEGSKA (reference sequence). The CDR3 region is CSARTSGADYNEQFF. In nucleotides, the CDR3 is TGCAGTGCTAGAACTAGCGGAGCCGATTACAATGAGCAGTTCTTC.

The rearrangement links TRBV28 to TRBJ2-7; D is tentatively TRBD1 or TRBD2 (6 bases each). This CDR3 has 13 amino acids. Germline CDR1 reads MDHEN; CDR2 reads SYDVKM. The V end was cut by 3 bases, the J end by 7 bases, with 13 bases between. The CDR3 protein is CASSFRGVQEQYV. CDR3 sequence (DNA): TGTGCCAGCAGTTTTAGGGGGGTTCAAGAGCAGTACGTC.

This clonotype was counted at least ten times. The chain links TRBV20-1 to TRBJ1-5; 7 bases are shared with TRBD1. The CDR3 totals 14 residues. The germline CDR1 and CDR2 sequences are DFQATT and SNEGSKA (reference sequence). J gave up 5 bases and V 6 bases, and 10 bases lay outside the gene matches. As DNA, the CDR3 is TGCAGTGCCAGCCCGGGACAGCCAGATCAGCCCCAGCATTTT. It codes for CSASPGQPDQPQHF.

The table lists this clonotype with many counts. V and J are TRBV6-1 and TRBJ2-7, with TRBD1 matching over 7 bases. There are 13 residues in the CDR3. CDR1 MNHNS and CDR2 SASEGT come from the germline V gene. Germline trimming cut 8 bases from V and 0 bases from J; bases unmatched to any gene: 4. The CDR3 DNA reads as TGTGCCAGCGGACAGGCGCCCTCCTACGAGCAGTACGTC. Amino acids: CASGQAPSYEQYV.

This clonotype was picked up many times. The genes are TRBV29-1 and TRBJ1-1, with D unclear. Germline V gene data show CDR1 as SQVTM and CDR2 as ANQGSEA. The CDR3 runs to 11 residues. V was cut by 3 bases and J by 5 bases, with 7 bases left in between. CDR3 loop: CSVEPWTEAFF. Written as DNA, the CDR3 is TGCAGCGTTGAGCCCTGGACTGAAGCTTTCTTT.

Ten or more counts support this clonotype. This chain links TRBV20-1 with TRBJ2-3, with TRBD2 matching over 10 bases. With V trimmed by 5 bases and J by 5 bases, 10 bases remained unmatched. This CDR3 spans 15 amino acids. In germline, CDR1 is DFQATT, CDR2 SNEGSKA (reference sequence). CDR3 DNA sequence: TGCAGTGCTGGCTTTAGCGGGGGGCGGAGAGATACGCAGTATTTT. Its translation: CSAGFSGGRRDTQYF.

This clonotype was observed at least ten times. The rearrangement joins TRBV9 to TRBJ1-6; D might be TRBD1 (5 bases). Germline values: CDR1 SGDLS, CDR2 YYNGEE. This CDR3 spans 17 amino acids. V lost 3 bases to trimming and J lost 0 bases, with 13 bases between them. In DNA, the CDR3 is TGTGCCAGCAGCGAGGGAGGGGATGGCTCCTATAATTCACCCCTCCACTTT. It yields the protein CASSEGGDGSYNSPLHF.

This clonotype was observed many times. The chain is built from TRBV7-8 and TRBJ2-1; possible D gene TRBD1, 7 bases. The length of the CDR3 is 14 residues. Trimming took off 5 bases at V and 7 bases at J, with 15 bases between the two ends. Germline values: CDR1 SGHVS, CDR2 FQNEAQ. The CDR3 sequence is CASSPRGDENEQFF. The CDR3 DNA reads as TGTGCCAGCAGCCCCAGGGGGGATGAGAATGAGCAGTTCTTC.

This clonotype was detected many times. The chain's CDR3 is CSVERPPEAEAFF. The CDR3 DNA is TGCAGCGTTGAAAGGCCCCCCGAGGCTGAAGCTTTCTTT. V is TRBV29-1 and J is TRBJ1-1; D is uncertain. With 2 bases removed from V and 6 bases from J, the gap between germline ends came to 13 bases. CDR3 length: 13 residues. In germline, CDR1 is SQVTM, CDR2 ANQGSEA.

This clonotype was counted a few times. The CDR3 sequence: CSAEDTDSGNTIYF. CDR3 DNA: TGCAGTGCGGAGGACACCGACTCTGGAAACACCATATATTTT. J is TRBJ1-3 and V is TRBV20-1; tentative D call: TRBD1 (5 bases). CDR1 is DFQATT, CDR2 SNEGSKA, per germline (reference sequence). The CDR3 runs 14 residues. Trimming took 6 bases from V and 0 from J, leaving 12 bases between them.

This clonotype appeared many times. The J gene is TRBJ2-7, the V gene TRBV21-1. TRBV21-1 is a known pseudogene. The CDR3 is 15 residues long. CDR3 residues: CASSKEVGSSYEQYV. Here the CDR3 DNA reads TGTGCCAGCAGCAAAGAGGTAGGAAGCTCCTACGAGCAGTACGTC.

This clonotype was detected ten times or more. The chain is built from TRBV29-1 and TRBJ2-7, with 12 bases aligning to TRBD1. With 6 bases clipped from V and 7 bases from J, the junction kept 10 bases outside the gene matches. The CDR3 spans 14 residues. Germline V gene lookup returns CDR1 SQVTM and CDR2 ANQGSEA. As DNA, the CDR3 is TGCAGCGTAACCGGGACAGGGGGCGCGGGGGAGCAGTACTTC. This encodes CSVTGTGGAGEQYF.

This clonotype was seen repeatedly, ten times or more. The chain links TRBV5-8 to TRBJ1-1, with TRBD1 as a possible D gene (5 bases). This CDR3 is built from 15 residues. With 3 bases removed from V and 1 base from J, the gap between germline ends came to 13 bases. Germline V gene sequence: CDR1 SGHTS, CDR2 YDEGEE. In DNA form, the CDR3 reads TGTGCCAGCAGCTCCGGCCTCAGGGCGAACACTGAAGCTTTCTTT. The encoded protein is CASSSGLRANTEAFF.

This clonotype was detected many times. CDR3 DNA sequence: TGTGCCAGCAGTTGGAGGACAGGGCAAGAGACCCAGTACTTC. Translating it yields CASSWRTGQETQYF. The chain links TRBV12-3 or TRBV12-4 to TRBJ2-5; 8 positions match TRBD1. The trim removed 4 bases at V and 2 bases at J, leaving 3 bases unmatched. This CDR3 has 14 amino acids.

A few counts support this clonotype. The gene calls are TRBV6-1 and TRBJ2-3; D is unresolved. Germline V gene data show CDR1 as MNHNS and CDR2 as SASEGT. V lost 4 bases and J 1 base, leaving 12 bases between the germline ends. The CDR3 totals 15 residues. The CDR3 protein is CASSVTGIRTDTQYF. Written as DNA, the CDR3 is TGTGCCAGCAGTGTTACGGGCATACGCACAGATACGCAGTATTTT.

This clonotype came up many times. The chain employs TRBV7-9 and TRBJ2-3; 11 positions agree with TRBD1. With V trimmed by 6 bases and J by 4 bases, 3 bases remained unmatched. The germline V gene encodes CDR1 SEHNR and CDR2 FQNEAQ (reference sequence). CDR3 size: 14 residues. This chain's CDR3 is CASSWTGGADTQYF. The CDR3 DNA reads TGTGCCAGCAGTTGGACAGGGGGCGCAGATACGCAGTATTTT. The whole variable domain, remainder taken from reference TRBV7-9 and TRBJ2-3, is DTGVSQNPRHKITKRGQNVTFRCDPISEHNRLYWYRQTLGQGPEFLTYFQNEAQLEKSRLLSDRFSAERPKGSFSTLEIQRTEQGDSAMYLCASSWTGGADTQYFGPGTRLTVL.

About this clonotype itself: It may be a read error: a sequence one base away is much more abundant. V usage is TRBV10-3 and J usage is TRBJ1-1, with a weak D call TRBD1 (5 bases). Trimming shortened V by 6 bases and J by 4 bases, and 9 bases separated the two germline ends. Germline-derived CDR1 and CDR2 are ENHRY and SYGVKD. There are 12 residues in the CDR3. The CDR3 coding sequence is TGTGCCATCAGGACAGAGGGCACTGAAGCTTTCTTT. Translating it yields CAIRTEGTEAFF.

This clonotype was seen a handful of times. The chain links TRBV5-1 to TRBJ1-4; a possible D gene is TRBD1 (6 bases). In germline, CDR1 is SGHRS, CDR2 YFSETQ. Trimming pared 4 bases from V and 6 bases from J, leaving 16 bases between. The CDR3 is 15 amino acids. CDR3 amino acids: CASSRVVQGDEKLFF. The CDR3, as DNA: TGCGCCAGCAGCCGGGTAGTACAGGGAGATGAAAAACTGTTTTTT.

In its sample, this clonotype was seen many times. V usage is TRBV6-5 and J usage is TRBJ1-1; no firm D call. Per the germline V gene, CDR1 is MNHEY and CDR2 is SVGAGI. This CDR3 has 15 residues. V dropped 8 bases and J dropped 1 base, with 17 bases sitting between them. The CDR3 nucleotides read TGTGCCAGCGCCTCCGCCTTAGATGGGAACACTGAAGCTTTCTTT. Its protein product is CASASALDGNTEAFF.

This clonotype was seen many times. The rearrangement joins TRBV29-1 to TRBJ2-5; TRBD1 matches 7 bases. Trimming cost V 4 bases and J 4 bases; bases outside gene matches: 9. CDR3 size: 14 residues. CDR1 and CDR2 (germline): SQVTM, ANQGSEA. The CDR3 region is CSVGVDRAVETQYF. Written as DNA, the CDR3 is TGCAGCGTTGGTGTAGACAGGGCGGTAGAGACCCAGTACTTC. Full variable domain (remainder filled in from reference TRBV29-1 and TRBJ2-5): SAVISQKPSRDICQRGTSLTIQCQVDSQVTMMFWYRQQPGQSLTLIATANQGSEATYESGFVIDKFPISRPNLTFSTLTVSNMSPEDSSIYLCSVGVDRAVETQYFGPGTRLLVL.

This clonotype was seen more than once but under ten times. The chain employs TRBV10-3 and TRBJ2-3, with D tentatively TRBD2 (6 bases). With 11 bases removed from V and 0 bases from J, the gap between germline ends came to 12 bases. The CDR3 is made up of 13 amino acids. Per germline, CDR1 ENHRY and CDR2 SYGVKD. The CDR3 DNA reads TGTGCCGTTTCCGGGACTAGCACAGATACGCAGTATTTT. This codes for CAVSGTSTDTQYF.

The chain is built from TRBV20-1 and TRBJ1-5; tentatively, D is TRBD1 (6 bases). This CDR3 is 17 amino acids long. The germline V gene has CDR1 DFQATT and CDR2 SNEGSKA (reference sequence). With 1 base removed from V and 4 bases from J, the gap between germline ends came to 20 bases. CDR3 protein: CSARASGLGQRNQPQHF. The DNA for the CDR3 is TGCAGTGCTAGAGCAAGCGGGTTAGGACAGAGAAATCAGCCCCAGCATTTT.

This clonotype was found a few times. The genes are TRBV6-1 and TRBJ1-6; weak D call: TRBD1 (6 bases). V was pared by 6 bases and J by 12 bases, with 15 bases between. Germline CDR1 reads MNHNS; CDR2 reads SASEGT. The CDR3 has 13 residues. The CDR3 nucleotides read TGTGCCAGCAGCCCTGGACAGAGGGGACCCCTCCACTTT. Translation gives CASSPGQRGPLHF.